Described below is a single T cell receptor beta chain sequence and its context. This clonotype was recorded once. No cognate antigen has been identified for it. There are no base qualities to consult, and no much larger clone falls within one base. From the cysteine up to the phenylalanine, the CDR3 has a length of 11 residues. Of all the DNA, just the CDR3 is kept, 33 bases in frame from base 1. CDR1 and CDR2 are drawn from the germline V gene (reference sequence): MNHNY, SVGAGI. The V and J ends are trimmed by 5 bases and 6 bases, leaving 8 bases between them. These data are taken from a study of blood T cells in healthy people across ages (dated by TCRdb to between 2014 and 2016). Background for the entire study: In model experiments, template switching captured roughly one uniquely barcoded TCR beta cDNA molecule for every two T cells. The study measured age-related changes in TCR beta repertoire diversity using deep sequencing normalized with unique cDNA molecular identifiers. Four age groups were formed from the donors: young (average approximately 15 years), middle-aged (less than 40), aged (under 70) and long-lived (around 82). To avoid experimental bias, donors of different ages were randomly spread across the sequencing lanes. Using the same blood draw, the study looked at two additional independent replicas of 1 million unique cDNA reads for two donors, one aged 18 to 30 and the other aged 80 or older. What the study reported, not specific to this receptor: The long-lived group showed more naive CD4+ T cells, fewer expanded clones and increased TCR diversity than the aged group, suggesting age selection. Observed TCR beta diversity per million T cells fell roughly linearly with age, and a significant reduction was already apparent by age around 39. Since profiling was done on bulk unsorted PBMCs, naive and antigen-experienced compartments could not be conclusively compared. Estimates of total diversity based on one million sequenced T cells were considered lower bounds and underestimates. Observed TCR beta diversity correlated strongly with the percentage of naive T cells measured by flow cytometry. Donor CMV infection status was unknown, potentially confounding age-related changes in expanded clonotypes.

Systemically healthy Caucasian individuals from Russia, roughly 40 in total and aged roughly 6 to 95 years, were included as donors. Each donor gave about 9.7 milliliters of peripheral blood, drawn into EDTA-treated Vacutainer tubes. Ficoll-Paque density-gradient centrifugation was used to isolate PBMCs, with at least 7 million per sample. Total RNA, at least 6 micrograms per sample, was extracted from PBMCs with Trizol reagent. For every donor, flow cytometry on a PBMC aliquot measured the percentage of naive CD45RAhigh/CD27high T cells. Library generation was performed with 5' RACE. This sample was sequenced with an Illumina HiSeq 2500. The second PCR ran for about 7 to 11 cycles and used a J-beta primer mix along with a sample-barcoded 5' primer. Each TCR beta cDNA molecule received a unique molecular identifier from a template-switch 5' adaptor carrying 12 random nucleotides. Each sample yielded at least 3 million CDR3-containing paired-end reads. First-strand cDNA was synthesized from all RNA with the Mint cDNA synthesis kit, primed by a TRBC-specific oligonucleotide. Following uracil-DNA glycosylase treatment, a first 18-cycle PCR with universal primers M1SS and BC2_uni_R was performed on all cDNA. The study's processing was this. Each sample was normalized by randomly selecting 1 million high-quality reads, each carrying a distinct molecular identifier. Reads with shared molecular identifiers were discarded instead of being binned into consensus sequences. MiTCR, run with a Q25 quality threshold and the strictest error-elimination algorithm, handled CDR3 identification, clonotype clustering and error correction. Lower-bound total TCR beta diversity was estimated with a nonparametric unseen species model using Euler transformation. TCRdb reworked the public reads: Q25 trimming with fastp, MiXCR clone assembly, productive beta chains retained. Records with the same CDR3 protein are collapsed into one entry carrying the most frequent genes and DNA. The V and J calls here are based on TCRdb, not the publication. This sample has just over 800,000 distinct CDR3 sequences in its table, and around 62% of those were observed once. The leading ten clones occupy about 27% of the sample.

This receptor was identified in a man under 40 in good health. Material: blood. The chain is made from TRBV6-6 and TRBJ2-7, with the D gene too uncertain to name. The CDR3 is CASSPNFEQYF. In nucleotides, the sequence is TGTGCCAGCAGTCCCAACTTCGAGCAGTACTTC.